The 18 T cell receptor beta chains presented below share a single source sample, sequenced in a study of T cell repertoires in cytomegalovirus infection. A single record per CDR3 protein comes from TCRdb applying MiXCR to the reads. Of roughly 990,000 distinct CDR3 sequences listed, around 32% are singletons. The antigens of these receptors remain unknown. The starting material was cultured CD8+ T cells from PBMCs, obtained from culture after CMV antigen stimulation. The receptors here all came from a human donor in good health (CMV status not recorded). Some clones in this sample may be carry-over from other donors' samples.

Comment on this clonotype: Being one base from a much bigger clone, this may be a read error. The CDR3 region has the DNA TGTGTCAGCAGTTGGCGGGGAGGCCAAGAGACCCAGTACTTC. It encodes CVSSWRGGQETQYF. This chain links TRBV12-3 or TRBV12-4 with TRBJ2-5, with D possibly TRBD2 on 6 matching bases. The CDR3 runs 14 residues.

This clonotype has just a few counts. The V and J genes are TRBV12-3 or TRBV12-4 and TRBJ1-1; D possibly corresponds to TRBD1 (5 bases). The CDR3 spans 14 residues. The ends were cut back, 5 bases at V and 7 bases at J, with 17 bases in the middle. For the CDR3, the DNA is TGTGCCAGCAGTCAAAGAAGACAGTTTCGTGAAGCTTTCTTT. Translation gives CASSQRRQFREAFF.

V is TRBV20-1 and J is TRBJ1-6, with a tentative D call TRBD1 (5 bases). Per germline, CDR1 DFQATT and CDR2 SNEGSKA (reference sequence). The V and J ends lost 1 base and 10 bases respectively, with 14 bases between them. The CDR3 loop spans 14 amino acids. CDR3 bases: TGCAGTGCTAGAGCGGGGACCCTTGGATCACCCCTCCACTTT. It encodes CSARAGTLGSPLHF.

Only a few counts were recorded for this clonotype. J is TRBJ2-1 and V is TRBV7-6; 12 bases agree with TRBD2. Trimming at V came to 1 base and at J to 8 bases, leaving 9 bases not matched to a gene. This CDR3 spans 17 amino acids. Germline V gene data show CDR1 as SGHVS and CDR2 as FNYEAQ. CDR3 nucleotides: TGTGCCAGCAGCTTAGGACTAGCGGGGGAACGATTGTATGAGCAGTTCTTC. Protein product: CASSLGLAGERLYEQFF.

This clonotype was found many times. The V call is TRBV12-3 or TRBV12-4, the J call TRBJ2-5; maybe TRBD2 (6 bases). Trimming took 3 bases from V and 4 from J, leaving 15 bases between them. CDR3 size: 15 residues. The CDR3 here is CASSFAAPGGETQYF. CDR3 nucleotide sequence: TGTGCCAGCAGTTTTGCGGCCCCCGGGGGAGAGACCCAGTACTTC.

Only a few counts were recorded for this clonotype. J is TRBJ1-2 and V is TRBV5-4; D is perhaps TRBD1 (6 bases). CDR1 and CDR2 (germline): SGHNT, YYREEE (reference sequence). The ends were cut back, 2 bases at V and 3 bases at J, with 11 bases in the middle. The CDR3 runs 14 residues. The CDR3 spells CASSLFQGHYGYTF. The DNA for the CDR3 is TGTGCCAGCAGCTTATTTCAGGGGCACTATGGCTACACCTTC.

A few counts support this clonotype. This rearrangement joins TRBV6-4 to TRBJ2-2; D is possibly TRBD2 (5 bases). CDR1 MRHNA and CDR2 SNTAGT come from the germline V gene. With 8 bases removed from V and 1 base from J, the gap between germline ends came to 8 bases. The length of the CDR3 is 13 residues. DNA of the CDR3: TGTGCCAGCCGGACTCTGAACACCGGGGAGCTGTTTTTT. Translation gives CASRTLNTGELFF.

V gene TRBV12-3 or TRBV12-4 combines with J gene TRBJ2-3, with 7 bases that match TRBD1. This CDR3 region has 14 residues. With V trimmed by 7 bases and J by 0 bases, 4 bases remained unmatched. In DNA form, the CDR3 reads TGTGCCAGCACTTCGACAGGGAGCACAGATACGCAGTATTTT. Residues: CASTSTGSTDTQYF.

This clonotype has only a few counts. The chain is built from TRBV20-1 and TRBJ2-3; weak D call: TRBD2 (7 bases). Trimming stripped 7 bases from V and 0 bases from J, with 17 bases between. CDR3 length: 15 residues. The germline V gene encodes CDR1 DFQATT and CDR2 SNEGSKA (reference sequence). The CDR3 loop reads CSVPRGGGSTDTQYF. The CDR3 DNA sequence: TGCAGTGTCCCGAGGGGGGGGGGTAGCACAGATACGCAGTATTTT.

This clonotype was counted between two and nine times. The chain uses TRBV19 and TRBJ2-1; D call uncertain. Germline CDR1 LNHDA, CDR2 SQIVND (reference sequence). The CDR3 has 11 amino acids. Trimming took off 6 bases at V and 8 bases at J, with 8 bases between the two ends. CDR3 DNA sequence: TGTGCCAGTAGAACCCAGTATGAGCAGTTCTTC. This translates into CASRTQYEQFF.

This clonotype appeared a few times. The V call is TRBV19, the J call TRBJ2-2; D may correspond to TRBD1 or TRBD2 (6 bases each). The germline V and J ends were trimmed by 8 bases and 7 bases, with 17 bases remaining between them. The CDR3 consists of 14 residues. Germline values: CDR1 LNHDA, CDR2 SQIVND (reference sequence). CDR3 residues: CASGNKGGNGELFF. The CDR3, as DNA: TGTGCCAGTGGAAATAAGGGGGGTAACGGGGAGCTGTTTTTT.

V usage is TRBV19 and J usage is TRBJ1-2; 10 bases are a match to TRBD1. V shed 10 bases and J 8 bases; nucleotides not matched to a gene: 10. There are 13 residues in the CDR3. The V gene's germline CDR1 is LNHDA and CDR2 SQIVND (reference sequence). CDR3: CATRRDRGDGYTF. The DNA for the CDR3 is TGTGCCACCCGCCGGGACAGGGGTGACGGCTACACCTTC.

This clonotype was counted a few times. V is TRBV7-6 and J is TRBJ2-7; either TRBD1 or TRBD2 may supply D (5 bases each). The V gene lost 1 base and the J gene lost 2 bases, with 18 bases spanning the gap. CDR3 length equals 17 residues. Germline V gene lookup returns CDR1 SGHVS and CDR2 FNYEAQ. CDR3 sequence reads: CASSLVERDRDPYEQYV. CDR3 in DNA: TGTGCCAGCAGCTTAGTAGAGAGGGACCGAGACCCCTACGAGCAGTACGTC.

The rearrangement uses TRBV19 and TRBJ2-7, with TRBD1 identical over 9 bases. From germline, CDR1 is LNHDA and CDR2 SQIVND (reference sequence). The CDR3 contains 15 residues. Trimming took 2 bases from V and 3 from J; bases not matched to a gene: 5. CDR3 sequence (DNA): TGTGCCAGTAGTATATGGACAGGGGAACTCTACGAGCAGTACTTC. It encodes CASSIWTGELYEQYF.

The rearrangement links TRBV12-3 or TRBV12-4 to TRBJ2-1, with D maybe TRBD1 (5 bases). CDR3 length: 15 amino acids. The ends were cut back, 2 bases at V and 4 bases at J, with 12 bases in the middle. The chain's CDR3 is CASSLRAGPYNEQFF. The CDR3 DNA reads as TGTGCCAGCAGTTTAAGGGCAGGGCCATACAATGAGCAGTTCTTC.

This clonotype was seen more than once but under ten times. The chain has TRBV6-1 and TRBJ1-5; D is ambiguous. The length of the CDR3 is 13 residues. Germline CDR1 reads MNHNS; CDR2 reads SASEGT. The germline V and J ends were trimmed by 2 bases and 7 bases, with 9 bases remaining between them. DNA of the CDR3: TGTGCCAGCAGTGAAACGGGCCAGCAGCCCCAGCATTTT. Amino acids: CASSETGQQPQHF.

The chain is built from TRBV20-1 and TRBJ1-1; 10 nucleotides align to TRBD1. J was trimmed by 5 bases and V by 0 bases; bases with no gene match: 6. This CDR3 contains 15 residues. Germline loops: CDR1 DFQATT, CDR2 SNEGSKA (reference sequence). CDR3 nucleotide sequence: TGCAGTGCTAGAGACAGACAGGGGGCGCGGACTGAAGCTTTCTTT. As protein: CSARDRQGARTEAFF.

This clonotype turned up a few times. The rearrangement links TRBV7-8 to TRBJ2-7; 9 bases map to TRBD1. CDR3 size: 15 residues. CDR1 is SGHVS, CDR2 FQNEAQ, per germline. The trim removed 0 bases at V and 5 bases at J, leaving 5 bases unmatched. The CDR3 region is CASSLAGQGRDEQYF. The CDR3 region has the DNA TGTGCCAGCAGCTTAGCGGGACAGGGACGGGACGAGCAGTACTTC. The full variable domain, with the rest looked up from reference TRBV7-8 and TRBJ2-7, is GAGVSQSPRYKVAKRGQDVALRCDPISGHVSLFWYQQALGQGPEFLTYFQNEAQLDKSGLPSDRFFAERPEGSVSTLKIQRTQQEDSAVYLCASSLAGQGRDEQYFGPGTRLTVT.